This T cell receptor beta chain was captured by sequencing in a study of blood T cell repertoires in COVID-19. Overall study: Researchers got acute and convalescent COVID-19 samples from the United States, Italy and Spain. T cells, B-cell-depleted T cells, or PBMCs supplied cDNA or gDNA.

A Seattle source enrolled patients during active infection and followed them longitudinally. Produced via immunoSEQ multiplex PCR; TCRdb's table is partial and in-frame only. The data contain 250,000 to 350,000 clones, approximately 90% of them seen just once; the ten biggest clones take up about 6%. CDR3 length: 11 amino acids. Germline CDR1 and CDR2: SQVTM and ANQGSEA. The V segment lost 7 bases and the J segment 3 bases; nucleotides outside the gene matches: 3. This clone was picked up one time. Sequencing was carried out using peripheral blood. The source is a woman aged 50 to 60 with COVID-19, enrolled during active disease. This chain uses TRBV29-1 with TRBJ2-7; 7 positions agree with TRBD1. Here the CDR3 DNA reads TGCAGCGCGACAGGGTTCTACGAGCAGTACTTC. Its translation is CSATGFYEQYF.